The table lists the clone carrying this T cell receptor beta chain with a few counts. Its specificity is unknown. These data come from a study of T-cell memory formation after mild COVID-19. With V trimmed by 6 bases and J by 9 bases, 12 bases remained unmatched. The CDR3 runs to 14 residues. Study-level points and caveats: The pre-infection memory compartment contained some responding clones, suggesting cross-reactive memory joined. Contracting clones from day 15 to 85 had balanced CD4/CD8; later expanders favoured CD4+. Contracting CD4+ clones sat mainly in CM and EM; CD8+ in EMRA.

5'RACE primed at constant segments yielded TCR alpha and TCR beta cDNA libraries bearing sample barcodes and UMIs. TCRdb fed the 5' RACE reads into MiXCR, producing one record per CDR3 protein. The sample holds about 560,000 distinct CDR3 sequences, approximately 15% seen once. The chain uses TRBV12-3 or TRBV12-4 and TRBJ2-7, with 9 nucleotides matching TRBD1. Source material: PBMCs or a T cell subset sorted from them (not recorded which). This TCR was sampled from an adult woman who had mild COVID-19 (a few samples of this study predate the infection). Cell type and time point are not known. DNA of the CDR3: TGTGCCAGCAGCCCAGGGACAGGGATAGCAGGGCAGTACTTC. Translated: CASSPGTGIAGQYF.